The clone carrying this T cell receptor beta chain appeared once. Trimming left V 1 base short and J 6 bases short, with 10 bases between. The CDR3 covers 14 residues. Germline-derived CDR1 and CDR2 are SGHAT and FQNNGV. The sample originates from a study of shared clonotypes between healthy human individuals. Assay used: immunoSEQ multiplex PCR; TCRdb lists only in-frame clones, some missing. The sample holds approximately 2.1 million clones, about 92% seen once. This receptor was taken from a man aged 18 to 30 in good health. Some clones in this sample may be carry-over from other donors' samples. The chain is built from TRBV11-2 and TRBJ2-1; no clear D gene. Sequenced: naive CD4+ T cells from PBMCs. Regarding subset: CD45RA+ positively selected. Here the CDR3 DNA reads TGTGCCAGCAGCTTAGTTTGGCAGCGCAATGAGCAGTTCTTC. This sequence encodes CASSLVWQRNEQFF. Together with reference TRBV11-2 and TRBJ2-1, the CDR3 gives the full variable domain: EAGVAQSPRYKIIEKRQSVAFWCNPISGHATLYWYQQILGQGPKLLIQFQNNGVVDDSQLPKDRFSAERLKGVDSTLKIQPAKLEDSAVYLCASSLVWQRNEQFFGPGTRLTVL.